Reported below is one T cell receptor (beta chain). The antigen remains unidentified. The record originates from a study of radiotherapy plus CTLA-4 blockade in lung cancer. V lost 1 base to trimming and J lost 3 bases, with 12 bases between them. From germline, CDR1 is MDHEN and CDR2 SYDVKM. This CDR3 region has 16 residues. Measured with immunoSEQ multiplex PCR; TCRdb has only the in-frame clones, and not every one. The sample has roughly 46,000 clones, more than 70% seen once; the top ten hold 8.3%. General study points: In blood, tumor-derived TCR clones expanded after radiotherapy plus ipilimumab.

The TCR was taken from a human donor with non-small cell lung cancer who had stable disease on radiotherapy plus ipilimumab. V usage is TRBV28 and J usage is TRBJ1-4, with D perhaps TRBD1 (6 bases). Sequencing was performed on peripheral blood, taken from a patient treated with radiotherapy plus ipilimumab. CDR3 protein: CASSLSTGGPNEKLFF. The CDR3 DNA sequence: TGTGCCAGCAGTTTATCCACGGGGGGCCCTAATGAAAAACTGTTTTTT.